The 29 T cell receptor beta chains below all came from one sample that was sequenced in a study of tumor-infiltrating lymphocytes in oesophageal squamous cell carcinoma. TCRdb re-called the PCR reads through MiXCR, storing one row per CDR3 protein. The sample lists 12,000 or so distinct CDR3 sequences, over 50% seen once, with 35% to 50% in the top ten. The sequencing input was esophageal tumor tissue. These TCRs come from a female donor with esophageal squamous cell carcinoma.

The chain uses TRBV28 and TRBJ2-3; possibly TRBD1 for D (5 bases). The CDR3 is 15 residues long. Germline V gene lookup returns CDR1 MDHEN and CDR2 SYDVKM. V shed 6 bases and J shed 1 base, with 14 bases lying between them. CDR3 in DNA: TGTGCCAGCAGCCCCTCTGGGGCTGGCACAGATACGCAGTATTTT. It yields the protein CASSPSGAGTDTQYF.

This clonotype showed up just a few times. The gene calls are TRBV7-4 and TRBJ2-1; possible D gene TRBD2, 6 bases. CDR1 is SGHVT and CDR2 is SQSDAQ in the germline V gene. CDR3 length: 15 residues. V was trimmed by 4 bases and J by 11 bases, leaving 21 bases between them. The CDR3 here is CASSSLGSSGGQQFF. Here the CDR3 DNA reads TGTGCCAGCAGCTCCCTTGGGAGTAGCGGAGGCCAGCAGTTCTTC.

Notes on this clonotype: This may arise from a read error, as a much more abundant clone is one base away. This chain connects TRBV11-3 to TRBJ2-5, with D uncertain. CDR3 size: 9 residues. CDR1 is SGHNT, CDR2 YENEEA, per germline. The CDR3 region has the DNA TGTGCCAGCAGCTTAGAAGAGTTCTTC. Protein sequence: CASSLEEFF.

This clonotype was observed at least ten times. Here the CDR3 reads CASSYSPGGPKSTGELFF. The CDR3, as DNA: TGTGCCAGCAGTTACTCCCCGGGGGGGCCGAAGAGCACCGGGGAGCTGTTTTTT. V usage is TRBV6-6 and J usage is TRBJ2-2; 8 bases match TRBD2. Germline assignment: CDR1 MNHNY and CDR2 SVGAGI (reference sequence). This CDR3 region has 18 residues. The V gene end was trimmed by 0 bases and the J gene end by 4 bases; junction bases not matched to a gene: 10.

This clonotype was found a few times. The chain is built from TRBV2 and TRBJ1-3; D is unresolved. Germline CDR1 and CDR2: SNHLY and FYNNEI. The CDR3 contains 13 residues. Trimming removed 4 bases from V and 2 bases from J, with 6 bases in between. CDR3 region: CASSGTAGNTIYF. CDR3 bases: TGTGCCAGCAGTGGGACGGCTGGAAACACCATATATTTT.

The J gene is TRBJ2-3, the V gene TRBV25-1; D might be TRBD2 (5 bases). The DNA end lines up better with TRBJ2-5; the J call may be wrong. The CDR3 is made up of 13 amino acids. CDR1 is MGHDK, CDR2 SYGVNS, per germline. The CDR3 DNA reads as TGTGCCAGCCGAAAGCGGAACCAAGAGACCCAGTACTTC. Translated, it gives CASRKRNQETQYF.

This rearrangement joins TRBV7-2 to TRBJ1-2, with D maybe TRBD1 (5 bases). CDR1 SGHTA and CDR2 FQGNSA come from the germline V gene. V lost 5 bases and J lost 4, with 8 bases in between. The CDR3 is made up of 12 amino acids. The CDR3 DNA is TGTGCCAGCAGCCCAACAGGCTATGGCTACACCTTC. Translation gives CASSPTGYGYTF. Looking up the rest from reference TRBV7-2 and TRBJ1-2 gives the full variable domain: GAGVSQSPSNKVTEKGKDVELRCDPISGHTALYWYRQSLGQGLEFLIYFQGNSAPDKSGLPSDRFSAERTGGSVSTLTIQRTQQEDSAVYLCASSPTGYGYTFGSGTRLTVV.

CDR3 loop: CASSAGPGSYNEQFF. The CDR3 nucleotides are TGTGCCAGCAGTGCGGGACCTGGATCCTACAATGAGCAGTTCTTC. The chain joins TRBV6-1 to TRBJ2-1; TRBD1 or TRBD2 may be the D gene (5 bases each). The ends were cut back, 4 bases at V and 1 base at J, with 11 bases in the middle. The CDR3 runs 15 residues. Germline loops: CDR1 MNHNS, CDR2 SASEGT.

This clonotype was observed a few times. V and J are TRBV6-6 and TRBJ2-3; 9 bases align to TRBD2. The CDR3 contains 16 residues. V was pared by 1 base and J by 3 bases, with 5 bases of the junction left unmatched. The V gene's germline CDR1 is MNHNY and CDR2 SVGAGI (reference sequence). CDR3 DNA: TGTGCCAGCAGTTACTTGCGGGGGGGCTGGACAGATACGCAGTATTTT. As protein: CASSYLRGGWTDTQYF.

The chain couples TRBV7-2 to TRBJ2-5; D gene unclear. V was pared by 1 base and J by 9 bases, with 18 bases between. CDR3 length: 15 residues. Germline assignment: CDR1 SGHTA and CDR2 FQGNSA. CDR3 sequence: CASSLGLTLTLAQYF. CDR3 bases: TGTGCCAGCAGCTTAGGGTTGACCCTAACCTTGGCCCAGTACTTC.

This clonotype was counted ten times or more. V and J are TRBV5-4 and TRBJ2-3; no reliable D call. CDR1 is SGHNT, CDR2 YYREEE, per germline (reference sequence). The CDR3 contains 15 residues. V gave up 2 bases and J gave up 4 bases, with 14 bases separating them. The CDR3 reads CASSFPGLDSDTQYF. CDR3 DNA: TGTGCCAGCAGCTTTCCAGGCCTAGATTCAGATACGCAGTATTTT.

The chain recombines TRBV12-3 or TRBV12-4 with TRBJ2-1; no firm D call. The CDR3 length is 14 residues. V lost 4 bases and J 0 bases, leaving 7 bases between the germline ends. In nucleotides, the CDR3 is TGTGCCAGCAGTTACGTCAGCTCCTACAATGAGCAGTTCTTC. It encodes CASSYVSSYNEQFF.

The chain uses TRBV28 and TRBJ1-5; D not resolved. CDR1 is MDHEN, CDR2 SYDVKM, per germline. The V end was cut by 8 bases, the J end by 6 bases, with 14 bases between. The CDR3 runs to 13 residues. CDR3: CASAGSSAQPQHF. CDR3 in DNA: TGTGCCAGCGCGGGTTCGTCGGCTCAGCCCCAGCATTTT.

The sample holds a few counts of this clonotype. The CDR3 reads CASSPSTGGAHEQFF. CDR3 nucleotide sequence: TGTGCCAGCAGCCCCTCGACGGGAGGGGCCCATGAGCAGTTCTTC. The chain carries TRBV7-2 and TRBJ2-1; the match to TRBD2 covers 8 bases. V lost 5 bases, J lost 8 bases, and 11 bases stayed unmatched. Germline V gene lookup returns CDR1 SGHTA and CDR2 FQGNSA. The CDR3 length is 15 residues.

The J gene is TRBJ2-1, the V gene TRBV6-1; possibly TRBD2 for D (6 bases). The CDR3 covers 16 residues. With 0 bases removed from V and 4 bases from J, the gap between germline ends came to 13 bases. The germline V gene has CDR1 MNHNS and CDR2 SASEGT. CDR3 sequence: CASSEAGGLGYNEQFF. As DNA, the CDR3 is TGTGCCAGCAGTGAAGCGGGGGGTTTGGGGTACAATGAGCAGTTCTTC.

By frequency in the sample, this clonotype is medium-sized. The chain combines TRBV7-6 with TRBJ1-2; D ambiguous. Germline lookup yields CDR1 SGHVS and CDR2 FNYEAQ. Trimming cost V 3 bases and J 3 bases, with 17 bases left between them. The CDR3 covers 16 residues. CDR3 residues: CASSLGPRWADYGYTF. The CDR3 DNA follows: TGTGCCAGCAGCTTGGGCCCCCGTTGGGCAGACTATGGCTACACCTTC. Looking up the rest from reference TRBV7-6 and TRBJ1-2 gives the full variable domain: GAGVSQSPRYKVTKRGQDVALRCDPISGHVSLYWYRQALGQGPEFLTYFNYEAQQDKSGLPNDRFSAERPEGSISTLTIQRTEQRDSAMYRCASSLGPRWADYGYTFGSGTRLTVV.

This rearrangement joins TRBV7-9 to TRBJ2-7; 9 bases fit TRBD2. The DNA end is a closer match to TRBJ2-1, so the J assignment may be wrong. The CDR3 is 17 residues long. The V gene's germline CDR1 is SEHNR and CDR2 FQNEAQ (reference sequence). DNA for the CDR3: TGTGCCAGCAGCTTAGCATTAGCGGGAGAGTCATACGACGAGCAGTTCTTC. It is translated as CASSLALAGESYDEQFF.

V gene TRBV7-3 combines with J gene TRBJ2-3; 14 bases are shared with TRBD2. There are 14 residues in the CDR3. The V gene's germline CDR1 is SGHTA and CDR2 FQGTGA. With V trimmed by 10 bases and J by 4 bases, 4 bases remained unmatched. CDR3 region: CANTGLAGADTQYF. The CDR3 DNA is TGTGCCAATACGGGACTAGCGGGAGCAGATACGCAGTATTTT.

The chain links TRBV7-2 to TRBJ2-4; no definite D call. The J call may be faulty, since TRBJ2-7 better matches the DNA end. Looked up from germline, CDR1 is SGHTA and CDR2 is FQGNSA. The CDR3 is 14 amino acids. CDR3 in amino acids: CASVGNFGPYEQYF. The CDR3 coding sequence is TGTGCCAGCGTAGGAAATTTCGGCCCCTACGAGCAGTACTTC.

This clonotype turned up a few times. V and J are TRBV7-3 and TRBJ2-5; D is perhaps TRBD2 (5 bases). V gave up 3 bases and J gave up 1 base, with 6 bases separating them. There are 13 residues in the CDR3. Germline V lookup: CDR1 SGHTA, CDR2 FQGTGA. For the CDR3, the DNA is TGTGCCAGCAGCTTTGGGAGCCAAGAGACCCAGTACTTC. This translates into CASSFGSQETQYF.

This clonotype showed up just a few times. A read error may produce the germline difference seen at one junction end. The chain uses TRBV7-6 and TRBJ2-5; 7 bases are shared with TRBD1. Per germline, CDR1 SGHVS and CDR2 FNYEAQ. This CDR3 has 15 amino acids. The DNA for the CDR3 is TGTGCTAGCAGCTTAGCGTCGACAGGGTACGAGACCCAGTACTTC. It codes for CASSLASTGYETQYF. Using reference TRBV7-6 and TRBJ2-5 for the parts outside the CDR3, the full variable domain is GAGVSQSPRYKVTKRGQDVALRCDPISGHVSLYWYRQALGQGPEFLTYFNYEAQQDKSGLPNDRFSAERPEGSISTLTIQRTEQRDSAMYRCASSLASTGYETQYFGPGTRLLVL.

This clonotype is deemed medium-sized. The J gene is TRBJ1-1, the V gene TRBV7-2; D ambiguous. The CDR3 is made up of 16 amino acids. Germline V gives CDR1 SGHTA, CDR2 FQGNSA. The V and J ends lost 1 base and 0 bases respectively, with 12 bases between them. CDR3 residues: CASSLGGRGMNTEAFF. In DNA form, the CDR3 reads TGTGCCAGCAGCTTAGGGGGTCGGGGTATGAACACTGAAGCTTTCTTT.

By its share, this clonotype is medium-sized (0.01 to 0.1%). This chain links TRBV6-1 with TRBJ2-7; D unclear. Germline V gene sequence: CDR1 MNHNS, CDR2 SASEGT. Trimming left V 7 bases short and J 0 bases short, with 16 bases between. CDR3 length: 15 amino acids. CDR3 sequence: CASTPTASSSYEQYF. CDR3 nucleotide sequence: TGTGCCAGCACCCCAACCGCCTCGAGCTCCTACGAGCAGTACTTC.

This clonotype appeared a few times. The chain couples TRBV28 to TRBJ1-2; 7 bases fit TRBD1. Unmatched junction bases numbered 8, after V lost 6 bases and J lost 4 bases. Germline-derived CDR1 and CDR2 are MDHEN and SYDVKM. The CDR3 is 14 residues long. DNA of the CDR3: TGTGCCAGCAGACCAGACAGGGTAGGCTATGGCTACACCTTC. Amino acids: CASRPDRVGYGYTF.

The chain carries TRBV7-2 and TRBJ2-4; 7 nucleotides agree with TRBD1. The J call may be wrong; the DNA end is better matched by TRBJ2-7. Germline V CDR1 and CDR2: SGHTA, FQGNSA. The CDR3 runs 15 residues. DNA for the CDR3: TGTGCCAGCAGCTTAGGCCCGGACAGGCTCTACGAGCAGTACTTC. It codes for CASSLGPDRLYEQYF.

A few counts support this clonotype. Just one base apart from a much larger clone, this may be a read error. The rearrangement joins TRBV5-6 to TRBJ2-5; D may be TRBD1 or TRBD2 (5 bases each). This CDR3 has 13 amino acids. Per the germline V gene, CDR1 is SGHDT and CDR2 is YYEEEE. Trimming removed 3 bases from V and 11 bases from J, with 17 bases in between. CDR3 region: CASSWGRTGEQYF. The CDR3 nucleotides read TGTGCCAGCAGCTGGGGACGAACAGGTGAGCAGTACTTC.

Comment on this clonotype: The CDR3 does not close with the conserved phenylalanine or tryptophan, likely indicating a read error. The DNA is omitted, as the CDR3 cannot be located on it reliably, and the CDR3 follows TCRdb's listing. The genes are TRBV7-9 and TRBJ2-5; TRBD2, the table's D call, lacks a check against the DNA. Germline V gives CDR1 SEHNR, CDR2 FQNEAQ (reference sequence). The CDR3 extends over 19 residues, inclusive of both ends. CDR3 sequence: CASSLAPTSGAAYEQYFGN.

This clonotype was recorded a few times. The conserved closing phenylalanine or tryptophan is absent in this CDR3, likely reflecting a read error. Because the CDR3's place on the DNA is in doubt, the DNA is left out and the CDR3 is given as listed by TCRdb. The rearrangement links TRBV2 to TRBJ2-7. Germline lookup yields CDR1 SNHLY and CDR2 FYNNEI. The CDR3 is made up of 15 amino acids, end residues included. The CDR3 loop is CASSEGITYGYTFGS.

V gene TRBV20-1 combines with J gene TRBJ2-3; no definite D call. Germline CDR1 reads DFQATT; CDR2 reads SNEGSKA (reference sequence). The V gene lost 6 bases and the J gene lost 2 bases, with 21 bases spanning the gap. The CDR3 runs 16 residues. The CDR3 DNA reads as TGCAGTGCCCCTCCGGACCTTTCTACTTCCACAGATACGCAGTATTTT. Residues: CSAPPDLSTSTDTQYF.